These 5 T cell receptor beta chains were sequenced from one sample in a study of T-cell reconstitution after alpha-beta-depleted transplantation in children. Construction of the TCRbeta library involved unique molecular identifiers. Each CDR3 protein gets one entry after TCRdb re-called the PCR reads with MiXCR. The sample has hundreds of thousands of distinct CDR3 sequences, 13% seen once; the top ten hold approximately 2%. Sequencing used PBMCs, mostly from graft donor cells, obtained 360 days after TCRalphabeta/CD19-depleted stem cell transplant. These receptors all come from a male patient younger than 18 who had a stem cell transplant for acute myeloid leukemia, so the T cells may come from the graft donor.

This clonotype has only a few counts. This sequence joins TRBV12-3 or TRBV12-4 and TRBJ1-2; no definite D call. This CDR3 is built from 13 residues. V was trimmed by 3 bases and J by 5 bases, leaving 10 bases between them. The chain's CDR3 is CASSLTLAYGYTF. CDR3 nucleotide sequence: TGTGCCAGCAGTTTGACCCTAGCATATGGCTACACCTTC.

V usage is TRBV30 and J usage is TRBJ2-2; 9 positions match TRBD2. J gave up 2 bases and V 7 bases, and 8 bases lay outside the gene matches. From germline, CDR1 is GTSNPN and CDR2 SVGIG (reference sequence). The CDR3 extends over 15 amino acids. The CDR3 DNA follows: TGTGCCTTCTCCCCCCTAGCGGGAAACACCGGGGAGCTGTTTTTT. Translated, it gives CAFSPLAGNTGELFF.

This clonotype was seen more than once but under ten times. The chain has TRBV28 and TRBJ2-7, with D possibly being TRBD1 (6 bases). Trimming took off 5 bases at V and 2 bases at J, with 16 bases between the two ends. The germline gives CDR1 MDHEN, CDR2 SYDVKM. The CDR3 length is 15 residues. Here the CDR3 reads CASSVRTVFAYEQYF. The CDR3 DNA reads as TGTGCCAGCAGTGTAAGGACAGTTTTTGCCTACGAGCAGTACTTC. Complete variable domain (other parts from reference TRBV28 and TRBJ2-7): DVKVTQSSRYLVKRTGEKVFLECVQDMDHENMFWYRQDPGLGLRLIYFSYDVKMKEKGDIPEGYSVSREKKERFSLILESASTNQTSMYLCASSVRTVFAYEQYFGPGTRLTVT.

The rearrangement links TRBV20-1 to TRBJ2-1, with D possibly TRBD2 on 5 matching bases. Germline values: CDR1 DFQATT, CDR2 SNEGSKA (reference sequence). The CDR3 has 16 amino acids. The V end was cut by 5 bases, the J end by 3 bases, with 20 bases between. The CDR3 region has the DNA TGCAGTGCTCGAGGAGGTCTCGGACCGCGCTACAATGAGCAGTTCTTC. Its translation is CSARGGLGPRYNEQFF.

This clonotype turned up a few times. The rearrangement links TRBV19 to TRBJ2-7, with TRBD2 matching 9 bases. The CDR3 loop spans 15 amino acids. The V segment lost 3 bases and the J segment 6 bases; nucleotides outside the gene matches: 9. Germline V gene data show CDR1 as LNHDA and CDR2 as SQIVND (reference sequence). CDR3: CASSMLASGISEQYF. CDR3 nucleotides: TGTGCCAGTAGTATGCTGGCTAGCGGGATCTCCGAGCAGTACTTC.